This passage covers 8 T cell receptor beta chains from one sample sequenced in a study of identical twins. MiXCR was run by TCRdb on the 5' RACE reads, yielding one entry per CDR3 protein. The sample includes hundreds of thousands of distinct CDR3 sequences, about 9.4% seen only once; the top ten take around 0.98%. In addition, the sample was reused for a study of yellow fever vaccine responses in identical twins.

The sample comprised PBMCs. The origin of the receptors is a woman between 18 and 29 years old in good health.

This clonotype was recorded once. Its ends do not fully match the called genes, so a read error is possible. CDR3: CSPRGISTDKQYF. CDR3 bases: TGCAGCCCCCGGGGCATTAGCACAGATAAGCAGTATTTT. This rearrangement joins TRBV20-1 to TRBJ2-3; D tentatively fits TRBD1 or TRBD2 (5 bases each). The CDR3 totals 13 residues. CDR1 and CDR2 from the germline V gene are DFQATT and SNEGSKA (reference sequence).

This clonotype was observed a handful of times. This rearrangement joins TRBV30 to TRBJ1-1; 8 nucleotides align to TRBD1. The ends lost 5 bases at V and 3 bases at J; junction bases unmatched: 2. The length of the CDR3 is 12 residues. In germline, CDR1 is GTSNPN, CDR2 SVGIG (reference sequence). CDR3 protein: CAWQDRDTEAFF. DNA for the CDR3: TGTGCCTGGCAGGACAGGGACACTGAAGCTTTCTTT.

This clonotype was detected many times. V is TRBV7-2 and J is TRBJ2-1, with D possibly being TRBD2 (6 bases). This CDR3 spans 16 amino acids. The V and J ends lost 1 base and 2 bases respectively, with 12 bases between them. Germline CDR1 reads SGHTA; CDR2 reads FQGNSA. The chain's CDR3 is CASSLVLGTAYNEQFF. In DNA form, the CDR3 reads TGTGCCAGCAGCTTAGTTCTCGGGACTGCCTACAATGAGCAGTTCTTC.

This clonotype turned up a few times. The DNA for the CDR3 is TGCAGCGTTGAGTCCGCTCGCGAGCAGTACTTC. The encoded protein is CSVESAREQYF. The chain combines TRBV29-1 with TRBJ2-7, with no clear D. This CDR3 is 11 amino acids long. Trimming left V 3 bases short and J 6 bases short, with 9 bases between. Germline V gene lookup returns CDR1 SQVTM and CDR2 ANQGSEA.

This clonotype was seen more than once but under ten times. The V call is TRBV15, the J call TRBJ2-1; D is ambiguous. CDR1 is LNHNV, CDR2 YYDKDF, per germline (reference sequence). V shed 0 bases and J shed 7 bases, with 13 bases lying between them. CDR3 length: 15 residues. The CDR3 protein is CATSREPRARNEQFF. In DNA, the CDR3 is TGTGCCACCAGCAGAGAGCCACGGGCGCGGAATGAGCAGTTCTTC. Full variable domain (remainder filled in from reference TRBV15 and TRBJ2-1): DAMVIQNPRYQVTQFGKPVTLSCSQTLNHNVMYWYQQKSSQAPKLLFHYYDKDFNNEADTPDNFQSRRPNTSFCFLDIRSPGLGDTAMYLCATSREPRARNEQFFGPGTRLTVL.

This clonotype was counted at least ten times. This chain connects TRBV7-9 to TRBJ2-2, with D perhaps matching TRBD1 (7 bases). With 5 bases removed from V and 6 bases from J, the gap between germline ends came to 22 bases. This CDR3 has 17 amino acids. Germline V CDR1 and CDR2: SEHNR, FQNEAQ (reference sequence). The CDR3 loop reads CASSPMTTRRGPGELFF. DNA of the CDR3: TGTGCCAGCAGCCCAATGACAACCAGGAGGGGGCCCGGGGAGCTGTTTTTT.

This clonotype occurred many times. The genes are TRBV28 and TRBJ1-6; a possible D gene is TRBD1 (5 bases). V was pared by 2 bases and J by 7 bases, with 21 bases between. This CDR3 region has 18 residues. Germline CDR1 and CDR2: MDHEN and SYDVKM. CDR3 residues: CASSLGLIGTDLNSPLHF. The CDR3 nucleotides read TGTGCCAGCAGTTTAGGTTTGATTGGGACGGACCTAAATTCACCCCTCCACTTT.

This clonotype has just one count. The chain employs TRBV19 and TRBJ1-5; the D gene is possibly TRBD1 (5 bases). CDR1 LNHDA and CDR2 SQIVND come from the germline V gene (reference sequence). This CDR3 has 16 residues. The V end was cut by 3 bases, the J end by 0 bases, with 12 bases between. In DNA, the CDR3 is TGTGCCAGTAGTATGTGGGGCCAGGGTAGCAATCAGCCCCAGCATTTT. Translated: CASSMWGQGSNQPQHF.